This TCR beta chain originates from a study of blood T cell repertoires in COVID-19. On the study more broadly: From the United States, Italy and Spain came samples of acute and convalescent COVID-19.

Some clones are missing from TCRdb's copy, which holds only in-frame ones; the method was immunoSEQ multiplex PCR. The profile shows about half a million clones, roughly nine tenths of them singletons. Seattle patients were enrolled while actively infected and followed longitudinally. The origin of this receptor is a man aged 18 to 29 with COVID-19, enrolled during active disease. Sequencing was done on a sample of peripheral blood.

The CDR3 spells CSMGTGIGTEAFF. The CDR3 bases are TGCAGCATGGGGACAGGGATAGGGACTGAAGCTTTCTTT. The chain links TRBV29-1 to TRBJ1-1; 9 nucleotides agree with TRBD1. The V and J ends lost 8 bases and 5 bases, in that order; junction bases with no gene match: 9. Germline V gene sequence: CDR1 SQVTM, CDR2 ANQGSEA. CDR3 length: 13 residues.